The rows below give T cell receptor beta chains drawn from one sample of a study of T and B cells in COVID-19 patients. Via MiXCR, TCRdb re-called the multiplex PCR reads, giving one row per CDR3 protein. The sample lists fewer than 6,500 distinct CDR3 sequences, approximately 20% seen once, with less than 8.5% in the top ten. Sequencing used blood. The receptor source for this set is a human donor who had recovered from COVID-19. CDR3s include the opening cysteine and the closing phenylalanine or tryptophan. A D gene is named only where the DNA matches it firmly. Clone size appears in some rows only: once, few, many, or a class for an expanded clone.

clone_size	cdr3_length	d_call	j_call	v_call	cdr3_nt	cdr3_aa
few	17	NA	TRBJ2-2	TRBV5-1	TGCGCCAGCAGCCATAGAAGCCCTCAGGAGAACACCGGGGAGCTGTTTTTT	CASSHRSPQENTGELFF
NA	16	TRBD1	TRBJ2-3	TRBV11-3	TGTGCCAGCAGCCTACATCCGGGACAGGGGGCAGATACGCAGTATTTT	CASSLHPGQGADTQYF
NA	17	TRBD2	TRBJ2-5	TRBV11-3	TGTGCCAGCAGCTTAGATCTAGCGGGGGGGTACCAAGAGACCCAGTACTTC	CASSLDLAGGYQETQYF
few	13	NA	TRBJ2-7	TRBV4-2	TGTGCCAGCAGCCAAGAACAGGGAAGAGAGCAGTACTTC	CASSQEQGREQYF
medium-sized	14	NA	TRBJ1-6	TRBV6-2/TRBV6-3	TGTGCCAGCAATATACAGGGTTGGAATTCACCCCTCCACTTT	CASNIQGWNSPLHF
many	15	TRBD2	TRBJ2-7	TRBV13	TGTGCCAGCAGCCCCAGGGGCGGGGGGCCCTACGAGCAGTACTTC	CASSPRGGGPYEQYF
medium-sized	13	TRBD1	TRBJ1-2	TRBV6-5	TGTGCCAGCAGTCTGGACAGGGGAAGCGGCTACACCTTC	CASSLDRGSGYTF
NA	15	NA	TRBJ2-3	TRBV5-1	TGCGCCAGCAGCTATTGGGAGTCTAGCACAGATACGCAGTATTTT	CASSYWESSTDTQYF
medium-sized	13	TRBD2	TRBJ2-1	TRBV18	TGTGCCAGCTCGCCGGGACTAAGTGTTGAGCAGTTCTTC	CASSPGLSVEQFF
medium-sized	14	TRBD1	TRBJ1-3	TRBV30	TGTGCCTTGCGACAGGGTGGCTCTGGAAACACCATATATTTT	CALRQGGSGNTIYF
medium-sized	15	TRBD2	TRBJ2-2	TRBV5-5	TGTGCCAGCAGAGTGGGACTAGCGGAAGACGGGGAGCTGTTTTTT	CASRVGLAEDGELFF
few	16	TRBD1	TRBJ2-1	TRBV20-1	TGCAGTGCTCCTTCACTCCGGGACAGTGCCTACAATGAGCAGTTCTTC	CSAPSLRDSAYNEQFF
NA	16	NA	TRBJ2-3	TRBV28	TGTGCCAGCAGTCCAGGGTTGCACCATACCACAGATACGCAGTATTTT	CASSPGLHHTTDTQYF
NA	18	NA	TRBJ2-7	TRBV21-1	TGTGCCAGCAGCAAACCCGGGACTAGCGGGGGGCCATCCTACGAGCAGTACTTC	CASSKPGTSGGPSYEQYF
medium-sized	13	NA	TRBJ1-1	TRBV19	TGTGCCAGTAGTACCCTCGATAGGACTGAAGCTTTCTTT	CASSTLDRTEAFF
NA	12	NA	TRBJ1-6	TRBV5-8	TGTGCCAGCAGCCCCGGCTGGGTCCCCCTCCACTTT	CASSPGWVPLHF
NA	18	TRBD1	TRBJ1-2	TRBV20-1	TGCAGTGCTAGAGATCCCTCGGGACAGGGGGCGCGGATGAGAGGCTACACCTTC	CSARDPSGQGARMRGYTF
many	14	NA	TRBJ2-5	TRBV7-9	TGTGCCAGCAGCCCGATGGAGCCTCAAGAGACCCAGTACTTC	CASSPMEPQETQYF
medium-sized	13	NA	TRBJ1-5	TRBV11-3	TGTGCCAGCAGCCTCTATAGCAATCAGCCCCAGCATTTT	CASSLYSNQPQHF
many	13	NA	TRBJ1-2	TRBV12-3/TRBV12-4	TGTGCCAGCAGTCCTCTGTCCGGCTATGGCTACACCTTC	CASSPLSGYGYTF
many	12	NA	TRBJ2-7	TRBV14	TGTGCCAGCAGCCAGGAGAAAAACGGGCAGTACTTC	CASSQEKNGQYF
few	15	NA	TRBJ1-1	TRBV18	TGTGCCAGCTCACCTCACTTATATAAGAACACTGAAGCTTTCTTT	CASSPHLYKNTEAFF
medium-sized	14	TRBD1	TRBJ1-4	TRBV19	TGTGCCAGTAGTATGGGACAGATTAATGAAAAACTGTTTTTT	CASSMGQINEKLFF
medium-sized	18	TRBD1	TRBJ2-7	TRBV15	TGTGCCACCAGCAGAAGAGGACAGGGGGTTATTAGCTCCTACGAGCAGTACTTC	CATSRRGQGVISSYEQYF
many	15	TRBD1	TRBJ2-2	TRBV24-1	TGTGCCACCAGTGATCGCCACAGGGGACCCGGGGAGCTGTTTTTT	CATSDRHRGPGELFF
medium-sized	11	NA	TRBJ2-7	TRBV30	TGTGCCTGGGCAAGGGGCTACGAGCAGTACTTC	CAWARGYEQYF
few	14	TRBD1	TRBJ1-1	TRBV7-9	TGTGCCAGCAGCTTCGGGACAGGGGGCACTGAAGCTTTCTTT	CASSFGTGGTEAFF